These 31 T cell receptor beta chains came from one sample sequenced in a study of T cells in women clearing cervical HPV infection. The protocol was immunoSEQ multiplex PCR, while the TCRdb copy is restricted to in-frame clones and leaves out a portion. This sample's clone table lists over 30,000 clones. Sample: blood buffy coat. These receptors were collected from a woman aged 18 to 75 with a cervical HPV16 infection that either progressed to CIN3+ or cleared (not recorded which).

Comment on this clone: At one end the junction does not follow the germline gene, possibly because of a read error. With the read ending 3 residues before the CDR3 end, the germline J gene is used to fill in that end. This chain joins TRBV4-2 and TRBJ2-3, with 10 nucleotides matching TRBD2. The germline CDR1 and CDR2 sequences are LGHNA and YNFKEQ. CDR3 length equals 18 residues. The CDR3 bases that were read are TGCGCCAGCAGCCAAGATCCAACTAGCGGGATATCATCAGATACG. Its translation: CASSQDPTSGISSDT. The whole CDR3 sequence is CASSQDPTSGISSDTQYF.

In the case of this clone: The CDR3 goes on 3 residues after the read ends, and that part is filled in from the germline J gene. The V call is TRBV7-9, the J call TRBJ1-1, with D perhaps TRBD1 (6 bases). V was pared by 7 bases and J by 1 base, with 10 bases between. The CDR3 runs 13 residues. Germline V CDR1 and CDR2: SEHNR, FQNEAQ (reference sequence). Partial CDR3 DNA: TGTGCCAGCACCAGGGGTCAGAACACTGAA. Amino acids: CASTRGQNTE. The full CDR3 protein reads CASTRGQNTEAFF.

A remark on this clone: The read stops 3 residues short of the end of the CDR3; the missing end is completed from the germline J gene. The rearrangement links TRBV4-2 to TRBJ1-5; D unresolved. V shed 0 bases and J shed 3 bases, with 15 bases lying between them. The CDR3 is made up of 17 amino acids. Germline-derived CDR1 and CDR2 are LGHNA and YNFKEQ. CDR3 loop: CASSQDPGSRDNQPQHF. The DNA read from the CDR3 is TGTGCCAGCAGCCAAGATCCGGGGTCGAGGGACAATCAGCCC.

As for this clone: The read falls 3 residues short of the CDR3 end, and the missing part is taken from the germline J gene. This chain connects TRBV20-1 to TRBJ2-1, with a possible D match to TRBD1 (6 bases). CDR1 DFQATT and CDR2 SNEGSKA come from the germline V gene (reference sequence). Trimming cost V 2 bases and J 4 bases, with 18 bases left between them. This CDR3 comprises 16 residues. The CDR3 spells CSARPPLGAAYNEQFF. Partial CDR3 DNA: TGCAGTGCTAGACCCCCGCTGGGGGCGGCATACAATGAG.

In regard to this clone: The CDR3 extends 3 residues past the end of the read, so its final part is completed from the germline J gene. This chain uses TRBV6-1 with TRBJ1-4; no clear D gene. V dropped 2 bases and J dropped 8 bases, with 15 bases sitting between them. The CDR3 is made up of 15 amino acids. The germline CDR1 and CDR2 sequences are MNHNS and SASEGT. The sequenced CDR3 bases are TGTGCCAGCAGTGAAAGAGGGCAGTTTCGGGAAAAA. Its translation: CASSERGQFREK. From start to end, the CDR3 is CASSERGQFREKLFF.

Worth noting for this clone: The read halts 3 residues ahead of the CDR3 end, with the missing end drawn from the germline J gene. V gene TRBV5-4 combines with J gene TRBJ1-2; D possibly corresponds to TRBD1 (6 bases). The V and J ends lost 4 bases and 7 bases respectively, with 20 bases between them. Looked up from germline, CDR1 is SGHNT and CDR2 is YYREEE (reference sequence). The CDR3 totals 15 residues. CDR3 sequence reads: CASSTQQGGGGGYTF. The covered CDR3 bases are TGTGCCAGCAGCACCCAACAGGGTGGAGGAGGTGGC.

In regard to this clone: The read halts 3 residues ahead of the CDR3 end, with the missing end drawn from the germline J gene. The chain uses TRBV2 and TRBJ1-2; TRBD1 agrees at 7 bases. The germline V gene has CDR1 SNHLY and CDR2 FYNNEI. The length of the CDR3 is 15 residues. V gave up 5 bases and J gave up 4 bases; unmatched junction bases: 10. The covered CDR3 bases are TGTGCCAGCAGTTACGTGGAAGGGGGCGGCTATGGC. Translation: CASSYVEGGGYG. The complete CDR3 reads CASSYVEGGGYGYTF.

As regards this clone: The sequence runs out 3 residues before the end of the CDR3; the remainder is reconstructed from the germline J gene. V gene TRBV5-1 combines with J gene TRBJ1-2; D remains unclear. In germline, CDR1 is SGHRS, CDR2 YFSETQ. The CDR3 contains 14 residues. The sequenced part of the CDR3 DNA is TGCGCCAGCCGGCAAGCTGCCTTTTTAGGGGGC. It codes for CASRQAAFLGG. The complete CDR3 reads CASRQAAFLGGYTF. The full variable domain, in which reference TRBV5-1 and TRBJ1-2 provide the parts outside the CDR3, is KAGVTQTPRYLIKTRGQQVTLSCSPISGHRSVSWYQQTPGQGLQFLFEYFSETQRNKGNFPGRFSGRQFSNSRSEMNVSTLELGDSALYLCASRQAAFLGGYTFGSGTRLTVV.

As regards this clone: The read halts 3 residues ahead of the CDR3 end, with the missing end drawn from the germline J gene. The V gene is TRBV23-1, the J gene TRBJ2-4; 14 bases align to TRBD2. TRBV23-1 has ORF status, its function being uncertain. With 0 bases clipped from V and 6 bases from J, the junction kept 7 bases outside the gene matches. CDR3 length equals 18 residues. CDR3 sequence reads: CASSQSRLGLAGGNIQYF. The sequenced CDR3 bases are TGCGCCAGCAGTCAATCGCGGCTTGGACTAGCGGGGGGAAACATT.

In the case of this clone: Read data end 3 residues before the CDR3 end; the end is taken from the germline J gene. The V and J genes are TRBV6-1 and TRBJ2-7; 8 nucleotides agree with TRBD2. This CDR3 is built from 15 residues. Germline V gene sequence: CDR1 MNHNS, CDR2 SASEGT. V lost 2 bases, J lost 4 bases, and 7 bases stayed unmatched. Incomplete CDR3 DNA: TGTGCCAGCAGTGAATTGGGCGGGGGGAATTACGAG. Amino acids: CASSELGGGNYE. The entire CDR3 reads CASSELGGGNYEQYF.

About this clone itself: One end of the junction fails to match germline, which may point to a read error. Here the CDR3 reads CASKGGETTGELFF. The sequenced CDR3 bases are TGCGCCAGTAAGGGAGGGGAGACCACCGGGGAG. The gene calls are TRBV4-2 and TRBJ2-2; 7 bases agree with TRBD2. The CDR3 is cut off 3 residues early in the read; its end comes from the germline J gene. The CDR3 is made up of 14 amino acids. Germline lookup yields CDR1 LGHNA and CDR2 YNFKEQ.

Remarks on this clone: With the read ending 3 residues before the CDR3 end, the germline J gene is used to fill in that end. The rearrangement uses TRBV7-9 and TRBJ2-7; D not resolved. The CDR3 has 13 residues. Between the trimmed V and J ends, which lost 5 bases and 6 bases, there was a span of 14 bases. In germline, CDR1 is SEHNR, CDR2 FQNEAQ (reference sequence). The sequenced CDR3 bases are TGTGCCAGCAGCGAAATCAAGCGTAGCGAG. Translated, it gives CASSEIKRSE. The whole CDR3 protein is CASSEIKRSEQYF.

Comment on this clone: Sequencing ends 3 residues short of the CDR3 end; the germline J gene provides the rest. The V gene is TRBV28, the J gene TRBJ1-5; the D is unclear. V lost 2 bases and J lost 7, with 9 bases in between. Germline assignment: CDR1 MDHEN and CDR2 SYDVKM. The CDR3 runs to 13 residues. CDR3 DNA (partial): TGTGCCAGCAGTTTAGGGCAGCCACAGCCC. It yields the protein CASSLGQPQP. The entire CDR3 is CASSLGQPQPQHF. Full variable domain (outside the CDR3, taken from reference TRBV28 and TRBJ1-5): DVKVTQSSRYLVKRTGEKVFLECVQDMDHENMFWYRQDPGLGLRLIYFSYDVKMKEKGDIPEGYSVSREKKERFSLILESASTNQTSMYLCASSLGQPQPQHFGDGTRLSIL.

As for this clone: The CDR3 end is not reached by the read, which stops 3 residues before it; the germline J gene fills it in. J is TRBJ1-2 and V is TRBV6-2 or TRBV6-3; no clear D gene. The CDR3 extends over 15 amino acids. Germline CDR1 MNHEY, CDR2 SVGEGT. V was shortened by 8 bases and J by 6 bases, with 22 bases between the two germline ends. The CDR3 loop is CASSQRTPVTNGYTF. The DNA read from the CDR3 is TGTGCCAGCTCCCAACGAACTCCTGTCACCAATGGC.

For this clone: Read coverage stops 3 residues before the CDR3 terminus; the germline J gene supplies the remainder. This chain joins TRBV19 and TRBJ2-3, with a tentative D call TRBD1 (5 bases). This CDR3 is 14 amino acids long. The germline gives CDR1 LNHDA, CDR2 SQIVND (reference sequence). V lost 6 bases and J 7 bases, leaving 17 bases between the germline ends. Incomplete CDR3 DNA: TGTGCCAGTAGGTCGGCAGGGCCGTTGAATACG. Protein: CASRSAGPLNT. From start to end, the CDR3 is CASRSAGPLNTQYF.

CDR3 bases read: TGTGCCAGCAGTTTGGGACAGCCTAACGAG. Protein sequence: CASSLGQPNE. The complete CDR3 reads CASSLGQPNEQYF. V gene TRBV12-3 or TRBV12-4 combines with J gene TRBJ2-7; TRBD1 aligns across 7 bases. The read terminates 3 residues before the CDR3 end, so the remaining end is supplied by the germline J gene. The ends lost 3 bases at V and 5 bases at J; junction bases unmatched: 4. The CDR3 contains 13 residues.

A word on this clone: The read comes to an end 3 residues before the CDR3 does, leaving the germline J gene to fill in the end. The chain recombines TRBV18 with TRBJ2-7, with 7 bases lining up with TRBD2. V shed 2 bases and J 5 bases; nucleotides not matched to a gene: 6. The CDR3 totals 14 residues. Germline V CDR1 and CDR2: KGHSH, LQKENI. The CDR3 DNA, read in part, is TGTGCCAGCTCACCAGGGCTAGCGGTAAACGAG. Its translation is CASSPGLAVNE. The entire CDR3 sequence reads CASSPGLAVNEQYF.

In regard to this clone: Coverage ceases 3 residues before the CDR3 finishes, and the germline J gene fills in the end. The gene calls are TRBV20-1 and TRBJ2-5; D might be TRBD1 (5 bases). This CDR3 region has 12 residues. V dropped 6 bases and J dropped 4 bases, with 12 bases sitting between them. The germline V gene encodes CDR1 DFQATT and CDR2 SNEGSKA (reference sequence). The sequenced part of the CDR3 DNA is TGCAGTGCACAGGATGACCTAGAGACC. Translation gives CSAQDDLET. The whole CDR3 protein is CSAQDDLETQYF.

Points on this clone: The CDR3 is cut off 3 residues early in the read; its end comes from the germline J gene. V gene TRBV18 combines with J gene TRBJ2-5; 7 bases align to TRBD2. The CDR3 is made up of 15 amino acids. V was pared by 3 bases and J by 5 bases, with 9 bases of the junction left unmatched. The V gene's germline CDR1 is KGHSH and CDR2 LQKENI. The CDR3 is CASSPGGIGAETQYF. The sequenced CDR3 bases are TGTGCCAGCTCACCCGGGGGGATTGGTGCGGAGACC.

A remark on this clone: Mismatch with germline at one junction end may stem from a read error. The read is 3 residues too short to cover the CDR3 end, so that end is filled in from the germline J gene. This chain uses TRBV4-2 with TRBJ2-5; tentative D call: TRBD1 (6 bases). CDR1 is LGHNA, CDR2 YNFKEQ, per germline. The CDR3 totals 16 residues. Partial CDR3 DNA: TGCGCCAGCAGCCAAGGGGAACTTATAGGGGGAGAGACC. Translation: CASSQGELIGGET. The entire CDR3 is CASSQGELIGGETQYF.

As to this clone: The CDR3 goes on 3 residues after the read ends, and that part is filled in from the germline J gene. V and J are TRBV7-9 and TRBJ1-2; TRBD1 is a possible D gene (6 bases). The germline gives CDR1 SEHNR, CDR2 FQNEAQ (reference sequence). This CDR3 has 13 residues. Trimming cost V 3 bases and J 5 bases, with 10 bases left between them. The part of the CDR3 DNA that was read is TGTGCCAGCAGCTTTGGGGGCGGGTATGGC. This codes for CASSFGGGYG. The entire CDR3 protein reads CASSFGGGYGYTF.

Regarding this clone: The read terminates 3 residues before the CDR3 end, so the remaining end is supplied by the germline J gene. The chain carries TRBV28 and TRBJ2-7; tentative D call: TRBD1 (6 bases). The CDR3 consists of 15 residues. Trimming shortened V by 4 bases and J by 3 bases, and 16 bases separated the two germline ends. In germline, CDR1 is MDHEN, CDR2 SYDVKM. CDR3 loop: CASSSPPDRIYEQYF. The sequenced part of the CDR3 DNA is TGTGCCAGCAGTTCTCCACCGGACAGAATCTACGAG.

Concerning this clone: The CDR3 end lies 3 residues beyond the end of the read and is filled in from the germline J gene. The chain is built from TRBV20-1 and TRBJ2-7; the D gene is possibly TRBD2 (6 bases). The CDR3 loop spans 12 amino acids. Trimming pared 3 bases from V and 6 bases from J, leaving 12 bases between. CDR1 DFQATT and CDR2 SNEGSKA come from the germline V gene (reference sequence). CDR3 DNA (partial): TGCAGTGCTAGGCCAGGAGGGGCCGAG. Translated, it gives CSARPGGAE. The whole CDR3 region reads CSARPGGAEQYF.

Partial CDR3 DNA: TGTGCCAGTACCCCAAACGGCGGGAGCACAGATACG. Its protein is CASTPNGGSTDT. The complete CDR3 reads CASTPNGGSTDTQYF. This chain uses TRBV19 with TRBJ2-3, with D perhaps matching TRBD2 (5 bases). The read comes to an end 3 residues before the CDR3 does, leaving the germline J gene to fill in the end. Trimming shortened V by 7 bases and J by 0 bases, and 14 bases separated the two germline ends. Germline V CDR1 and CDR2: LNHDA, SQIVND (reference sequence). This CDR3 comprises 15 residues.

Of note for this clone: The CDR3 is cut off 3 residues early in the read; its end comes from the germline J gene. V is TRBV10-3 and J is TRBJ2-3, with 7 nucleotides matching TRBD1. Per germline, CDR1 ENHRY and CDR2 SYGVKD. The CDR3 contains 14 residues. Unmatched junction bases numbered 8, after V lost 8 bases and J lost 3 bases. CDR3 sequence: CAIDSRQGTDTQYF. The sequenced part of the CDR3 DNA is TGTGCCATCGATAGCCGACAGGGTACAGATACG.

CDR3 DNA (partial): TGTGCCTGGAGGCGAGCGGAGTCACCC. Translated: CAWRRAESP. In full, the CDR3 is CAWRRAESPLHF. The chain recombines TRBV30 with TRBJ1-6; D remains unclear. Read data end 3 residues before the CDR3 end; the end is taken from the germline J gene. CDR3 length: 12 residues. V was clipped by 3 bases and J by 10 bases, with 10 bases between them. Germline loops: CDR1 GTSNPN, CDR2 SVGIG (reference sequence).

Regarding this clone: The read comes to an end 3 residues before the CDR3 does, leaving the germline J gene to fill in the end. The chain is built from TRBV14 and TRBJ1-2; the match to TRBD1 covers 10 bases. This CDR3 comprises 17 residues. CDR1 is SGHDN, CDR2 FVKESK, per germline. The CDR3 loop is CASSQDSFGQGVMAYTF. CDR3 DNA (partial): TGTGCCAGCAGCCAAGATTCTTTCGGACAGGGGGTAATGGCC.

On this clone itself: Read data end 3 residues before the CDR3 end; the end is taken from the germline J gene. J is TRBJ2-5 and V is TRBV2; 9 nucleotides match TRBD2. Germline V CDR1 and CDR2: SNHLY, FYNNEI. The CDR3 is 14 residues long. Losses at the gene ends were 7 bases for V and 1 base for J; bases not matched to a gene: 4. The covered CDR3 bases are TGTGCCAGCACCCGTAGCGGGGGCCAAGAGACC. It is translated as CASTRSGGQET. The complete CDR3 sequence is CASTRSGGQETQYF.

Regarding this clone: The read finishes 3 residues shy of the CDR3 end, and the germline J gene is used to complete it. The rearrangement joins TRBV2 to TRBJ2-1; TRBD2 matches at 9 bases. The CDR3 has 15 residues. Germline CDR1 is SNHLY and CDR2 is FYNNEI. V was pared by 4 bases and J by 2 bases, with 3 bases of the junction left unmatched. Here the CDR3 reads CASSVGGGAYNEQFF. The covered CDR3 bases are TGTGCCAGCAGTGTTGGCGGGGGGGCCTACAATGAG.

In regard to this clone: The read gets to within 3 residues of the CDR3 end, and the germline J gene fills in the rest. V gene TRBV19 combines with J gene TRBJ2-3; 9 positions agree with TRBD1. CDR1 is LNHDA and CDR2 is SQIVND in the germline V gene (reference sequence). J lost 4 bases, V lost 4 bases, and 3 bases had no gene match. This CDR3 spans 14 amino acids. The CDR3 is CASSRGQGSDTQYF. CDR3 DNA (partial): TGTGCCAGTAGTAGGGGACAGGGATCAGATACG.

In regard to this clone: The read finishes 3 residues shy of the CDR3 end, and the germline J gene is used to complete it. The rearrangement uses TRBV29-1 and TRBJ2-5; D might be TRBD2 (5 bases). Per the germline V gene, CDR1 is SQVTM and CDR2 is ANQGSEA. This CDR3 spans 13 amino acids. Trimming shortened V by 8 bases and J by 5 bases, and 18 bases separated the two germline ends. The sequenced part of the CDR3 DNA is TGCAGCTCCGAACGGCTGGGCGGGGAGACC. It is translated as CSSERLGGET. The whole CDR3 is CSSERLGGETQYF.